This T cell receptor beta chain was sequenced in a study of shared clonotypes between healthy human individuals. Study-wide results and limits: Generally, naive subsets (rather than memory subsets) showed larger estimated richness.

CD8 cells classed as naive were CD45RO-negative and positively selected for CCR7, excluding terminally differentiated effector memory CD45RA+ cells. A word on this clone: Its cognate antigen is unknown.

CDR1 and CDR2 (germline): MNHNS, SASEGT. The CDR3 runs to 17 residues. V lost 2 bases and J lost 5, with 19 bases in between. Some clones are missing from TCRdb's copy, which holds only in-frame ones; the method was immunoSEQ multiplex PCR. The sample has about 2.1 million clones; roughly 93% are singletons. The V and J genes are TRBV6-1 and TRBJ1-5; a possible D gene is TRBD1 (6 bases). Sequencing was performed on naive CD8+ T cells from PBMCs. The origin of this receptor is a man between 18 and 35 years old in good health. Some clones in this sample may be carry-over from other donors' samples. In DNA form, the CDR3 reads TGTGCCAGCAGTGAAAGGCCTGCAGGGGTGACTCATCAGCCCCAGCATTTT. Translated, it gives CASSERPAGVTHQPQHF.